This T cell receptor (beta chain) is drawn from a study of metastatic and nonmetastatic thyroid tumors. Treatment of any kind had been given to no patient before thyroid surgery. Germline CDR1 is SQVTM and CDR2 is ANQGSEA. CDR3 length equals 13 residues. Trimming removed 8 bases at V and 1 base at J, with 14 bases between. TCRdb re-called the PCR reads via MiXCR. Of roughly 20,000 clones listed, about 11% are singletons. This clone has only a few counts. A much larger clone differs by one base, so this may be a read error. Other DNA sequences in the same sample also yield this CDR3. The TCR originated in a female donor with papillary thyroid cancer or a benign thyroid nodule (not recorded which). Some clones in this sample may be carry-over from other donors' samples. The rearrangement links TRBV29-1 to TRBJ1-1, with D uncertain. The sequenced sample was blood. The CDR3 region is CSLRSVGNTEAFF. DNA of the CDR3: TGCAGCCTTCGTAGCGTGGGGAACACTGAAGCTTTCTTT.